This T cell receptor beta chain was sequenced in a study of T cell changes during pregnancy in multiple sclerosis. Sequenced by immunoSEQ multiplex PCR; TCRdb stores in-frame clones only, minus some. The sample has 70,000 to 100,000 clones, around 93% seen once. This CDR3 spans 11 amino acids. Per germline, CDR1 MNHNS and CDR2 SASEGT. V shed 11 bases and J 13 bases; nucleotides not matched to a gene: 12. The origin of this receptor is a female donor with multiple sclerosis, enrolled in a pregnancy study. J is TRBJ2-5 and V is TRBV6-1, with 8 positions matching TRBD2. This material consisted of peripheral blood, taken in the third trimester of pregnancy. DNA for the CDR3: TGTGCCGCCCAACTAGCGGCGAGTACGTACTTC. Protein sequence: CAAQLAASTYF.